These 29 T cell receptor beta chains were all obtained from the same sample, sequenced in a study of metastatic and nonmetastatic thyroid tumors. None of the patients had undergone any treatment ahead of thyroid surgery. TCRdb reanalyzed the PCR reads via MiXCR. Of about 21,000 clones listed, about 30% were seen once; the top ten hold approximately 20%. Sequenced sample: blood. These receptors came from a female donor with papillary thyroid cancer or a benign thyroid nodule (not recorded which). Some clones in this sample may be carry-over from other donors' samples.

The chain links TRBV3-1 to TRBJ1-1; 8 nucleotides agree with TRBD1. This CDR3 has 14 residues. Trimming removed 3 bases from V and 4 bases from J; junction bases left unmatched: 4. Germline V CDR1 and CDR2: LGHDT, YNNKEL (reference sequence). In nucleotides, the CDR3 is TGTGCCAGCAGCCAGAACAGGGGGAGCACTGAAGCTTTCTTT. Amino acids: CASSQNRGSTEAFF.

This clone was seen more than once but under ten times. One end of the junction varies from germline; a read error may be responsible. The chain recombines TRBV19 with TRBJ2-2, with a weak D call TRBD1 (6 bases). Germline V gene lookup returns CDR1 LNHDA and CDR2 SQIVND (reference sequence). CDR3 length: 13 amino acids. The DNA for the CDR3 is TGTGCCAGTGACAGGTGGTTCACCGGGGAGCTGATTTTT. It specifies CASDRWFTGELIF.

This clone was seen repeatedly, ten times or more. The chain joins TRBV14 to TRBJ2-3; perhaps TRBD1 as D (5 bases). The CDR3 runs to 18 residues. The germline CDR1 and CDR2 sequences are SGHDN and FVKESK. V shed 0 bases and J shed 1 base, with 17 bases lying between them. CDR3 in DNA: TGTGCCAGCAGCCAAGATAAATCAGGGTACCCGGGCACAGATACGCAGTATTTT. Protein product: CASSQDKSGYPGTDTQYF.

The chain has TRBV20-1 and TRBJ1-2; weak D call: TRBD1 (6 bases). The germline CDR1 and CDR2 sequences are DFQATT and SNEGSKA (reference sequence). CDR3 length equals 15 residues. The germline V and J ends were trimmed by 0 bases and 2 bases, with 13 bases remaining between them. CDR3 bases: TGCAGTGCTAGAGATGCAGGGGTCTACAACTATGGCTACACCTTC. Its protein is CSARDAGVYNYGYTF.

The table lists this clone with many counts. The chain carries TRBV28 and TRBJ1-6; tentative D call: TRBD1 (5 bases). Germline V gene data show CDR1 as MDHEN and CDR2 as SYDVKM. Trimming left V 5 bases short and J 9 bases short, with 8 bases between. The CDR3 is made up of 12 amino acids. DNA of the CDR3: TGTGCCAGCAGTCCAGGGATTTCACCCCTCCACTTT. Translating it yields CASSPGISPLHF.

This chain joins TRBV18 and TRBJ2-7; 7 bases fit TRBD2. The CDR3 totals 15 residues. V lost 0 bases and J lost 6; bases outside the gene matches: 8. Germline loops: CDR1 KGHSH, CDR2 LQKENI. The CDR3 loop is CASSPPRGRWGEQYF. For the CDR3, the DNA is TGTGCCAGCTCACCACCTCGCGGGAGATGGGGCGAGCAGTACTTC. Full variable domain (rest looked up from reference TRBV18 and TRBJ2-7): NAGVMQNPRHLVRRRGQEARLRCSPMKGHSHVYWYRQLPEEGLKFMVYLQKENIIDESGMPKERFSAEFPKEGPSILRIQQVVRGDSAAYFCASSPPRGRWGEQYFGPGTRLTVT.

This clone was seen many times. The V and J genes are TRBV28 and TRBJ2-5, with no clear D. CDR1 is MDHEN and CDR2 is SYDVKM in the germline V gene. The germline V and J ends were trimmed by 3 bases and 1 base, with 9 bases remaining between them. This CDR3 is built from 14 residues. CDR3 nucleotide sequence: TGTGCCAGCAGTTTTACACGTATCCAAGAGACCCAGTACTTC. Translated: CASSFTRIQETQYF. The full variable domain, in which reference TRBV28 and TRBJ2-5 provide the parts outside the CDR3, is DVKVTQSSRYLVKRTGEKVFLECVQDMDHENMFWYRQDPGLGLRLIYFSYDVKMKEKGDIPEGYSVSREKKERFSLILESASTNQTSMYLCASSFTRIQETQYFGPGTRLLVL.

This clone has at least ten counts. The CDR3 bases are TGTGCCAGCAGCAACGGACAGCTCAATCAGCCCCAGCATTTT. Its translation: CASSNGQLNQPQHF. This chain uses TRBV28 with TRBJ1-5; TRBD1 is a possible D gene (6 bases). CDR3 length: 14 residues. The V end lost 6 bases, the J end lost 3 bases, and 12 bases lay between the germline ends. In germline, CDR1 is MDHEN, CDR2 SYDVKM.

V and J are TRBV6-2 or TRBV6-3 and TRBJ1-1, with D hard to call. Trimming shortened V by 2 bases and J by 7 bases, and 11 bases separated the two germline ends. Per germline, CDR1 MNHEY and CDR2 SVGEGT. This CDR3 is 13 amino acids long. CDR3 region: CASSYGQCSEAFF. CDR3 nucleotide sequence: TGTGCCAGCAGTTACGGGCAGTGTAGTGAAGCTTTCTTT.

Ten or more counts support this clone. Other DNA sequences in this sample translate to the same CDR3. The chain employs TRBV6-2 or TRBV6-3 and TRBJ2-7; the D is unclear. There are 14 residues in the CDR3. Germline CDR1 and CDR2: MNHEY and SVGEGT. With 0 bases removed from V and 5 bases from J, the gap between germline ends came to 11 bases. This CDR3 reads CASSYSGFRHEQYF. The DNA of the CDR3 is TGTGCCAGCAGTTACTCGGGCTTTCGCCACGAGCAGTACTTC.

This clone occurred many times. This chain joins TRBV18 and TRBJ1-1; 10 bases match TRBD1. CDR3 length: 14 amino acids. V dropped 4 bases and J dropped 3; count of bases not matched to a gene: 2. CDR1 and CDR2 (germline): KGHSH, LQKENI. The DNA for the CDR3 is TGTGCCAGCTCACGACAGGGGGCGGACACTGAAGCTTTCTTT. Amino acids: CASSRQGADTEAFF. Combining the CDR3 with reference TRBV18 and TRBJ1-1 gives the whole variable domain NAGVMQNPRHLVRRRGQEARLRCSPMKGHSHVYWYRQLPEEGLKFMVYLQKENIIDESGMPKERFSAEFPKEGPSILRIQQVVRGDSAAYFCASSRQGADTEAFFGQGTRLTVV.

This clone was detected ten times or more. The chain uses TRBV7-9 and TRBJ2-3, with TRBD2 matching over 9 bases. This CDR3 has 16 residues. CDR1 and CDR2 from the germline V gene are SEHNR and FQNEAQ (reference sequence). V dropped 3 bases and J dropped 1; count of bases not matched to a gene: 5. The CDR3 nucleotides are TGTGCCAGCAGCTTTTTTGCTAGCGGGGGCACAGATACGCAGTATTTT. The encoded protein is CASSFFASGGTDTQYF.

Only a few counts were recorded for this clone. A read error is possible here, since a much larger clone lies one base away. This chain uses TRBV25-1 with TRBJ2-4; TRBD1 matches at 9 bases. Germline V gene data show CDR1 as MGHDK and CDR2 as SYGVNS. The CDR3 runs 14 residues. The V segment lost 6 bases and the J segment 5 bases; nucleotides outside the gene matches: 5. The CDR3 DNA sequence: TGTGCCAGCAGCGACAGGGGGATGCAAAACATTCAGTACTTC. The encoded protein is CASSDRGMQNIQYF.

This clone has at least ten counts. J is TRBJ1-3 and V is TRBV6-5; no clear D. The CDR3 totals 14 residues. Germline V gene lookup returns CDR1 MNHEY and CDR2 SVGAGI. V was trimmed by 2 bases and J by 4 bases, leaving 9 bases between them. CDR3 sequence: CASSYGSGGNTIYF. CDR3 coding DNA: TGTGCCAGCAGTTACGGTTCGGGAGGAAACACCATATATTTT.

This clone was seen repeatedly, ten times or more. Here the CDR3 reads CASSFDAWGEQYF. The CDR3 DNA sequence: TGTGCCAGCAGTTTCGATGCGTGGGGAGAGCAGTACTTC. This chain joins TRBV27 and TRBJ2-7; the D is unclear. V was cut by 3 bases and J by 7 bases, with 13 bases left in between. Germline V gene sequence: CDR1 MNHEY, CDR2 SMNVEV (reference sequence). The CDR3 is made up of 13 amino acids.

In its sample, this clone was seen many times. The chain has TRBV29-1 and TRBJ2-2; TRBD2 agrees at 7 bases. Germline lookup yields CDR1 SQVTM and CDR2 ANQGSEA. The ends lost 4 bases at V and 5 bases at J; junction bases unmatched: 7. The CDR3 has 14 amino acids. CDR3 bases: TGCAGCGTTGCTGGACTAGGCGGGACCGGGGAGCTGTTTTTT. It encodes CSVAGLGGTGELFF.

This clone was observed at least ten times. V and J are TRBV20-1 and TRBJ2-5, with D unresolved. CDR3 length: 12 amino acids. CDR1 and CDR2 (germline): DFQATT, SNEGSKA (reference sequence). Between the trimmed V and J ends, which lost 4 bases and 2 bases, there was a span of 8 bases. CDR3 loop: CSAKVRQETQYF. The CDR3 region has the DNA TGCAGTGCTAAGGTTAGGCAAGAGACCCAGTACTTC.

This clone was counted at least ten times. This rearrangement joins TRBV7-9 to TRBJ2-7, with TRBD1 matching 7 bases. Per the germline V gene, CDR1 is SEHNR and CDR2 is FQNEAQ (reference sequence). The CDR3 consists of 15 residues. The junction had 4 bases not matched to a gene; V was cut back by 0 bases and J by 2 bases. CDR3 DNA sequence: TGTGCCAGCAGCTTAGCGACAGGGATCACCTACGAGCAGTACTTC. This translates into CASSLATGITYEQYF.

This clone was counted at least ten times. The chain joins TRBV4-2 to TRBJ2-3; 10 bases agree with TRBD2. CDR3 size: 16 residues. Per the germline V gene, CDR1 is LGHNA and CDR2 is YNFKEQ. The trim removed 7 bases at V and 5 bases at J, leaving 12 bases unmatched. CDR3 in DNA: TGTGCCAGCAACCGACTCCTAGCGGGGGAACGAGATACGCAGTATTTT. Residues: CASNRLLAGERDTQYF.

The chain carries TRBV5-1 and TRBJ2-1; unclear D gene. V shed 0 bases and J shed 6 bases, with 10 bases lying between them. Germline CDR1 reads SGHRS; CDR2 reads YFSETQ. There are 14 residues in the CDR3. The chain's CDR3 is CASSLGLGSNEQFF. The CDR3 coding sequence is TGCGCCAGCAGCTTGGGTCTGGGGTCCAATGAGCAGTTCTTC.

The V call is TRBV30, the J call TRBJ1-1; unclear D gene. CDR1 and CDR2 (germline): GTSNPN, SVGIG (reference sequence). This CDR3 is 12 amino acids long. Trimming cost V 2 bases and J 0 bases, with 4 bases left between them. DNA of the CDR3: TGTGCCTGGAGTTCAGTGAACACTGAAGCTTTCTTT. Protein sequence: CAWSSVNTEAFF.

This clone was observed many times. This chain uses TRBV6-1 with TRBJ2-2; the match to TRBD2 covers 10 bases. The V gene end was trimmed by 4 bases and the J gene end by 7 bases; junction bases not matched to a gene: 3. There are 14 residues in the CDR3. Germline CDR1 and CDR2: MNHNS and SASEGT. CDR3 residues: CASSVGTSVGELFF. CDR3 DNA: TGTGCCAGCAGTGTTGGGACTAGCGTCGGGGAGCTGTTTTTT.

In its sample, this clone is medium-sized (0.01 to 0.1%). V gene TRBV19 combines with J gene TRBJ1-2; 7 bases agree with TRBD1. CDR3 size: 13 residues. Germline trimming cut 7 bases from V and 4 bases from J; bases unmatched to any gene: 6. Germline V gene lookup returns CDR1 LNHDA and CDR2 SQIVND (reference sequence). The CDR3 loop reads CASTSRDSYGYTF. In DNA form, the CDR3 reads TGTGCCAGTACCAGCCGGGACAGCTATGGCTACACCTTC.

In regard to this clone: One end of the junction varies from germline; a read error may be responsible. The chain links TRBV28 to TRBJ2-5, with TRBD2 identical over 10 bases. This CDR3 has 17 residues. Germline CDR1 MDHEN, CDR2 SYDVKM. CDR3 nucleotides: TGTTCCAGCAGTCTCTTCCGTACTAGCGGGACGGTGGAGACCCAGTACTTC. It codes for CSSSLFRTSGTVETQYF. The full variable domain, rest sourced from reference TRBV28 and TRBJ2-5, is DVKVTQSSRYLVKRTGEKVFLECVQDMDHENMFWYRQDPGLGLRLIYFSYDVKMKEKGDIPEGYSVSREKKERFSLILESASTNQTSMYLCSSSLFRTSGTVETQYFGPGTRLLVL.

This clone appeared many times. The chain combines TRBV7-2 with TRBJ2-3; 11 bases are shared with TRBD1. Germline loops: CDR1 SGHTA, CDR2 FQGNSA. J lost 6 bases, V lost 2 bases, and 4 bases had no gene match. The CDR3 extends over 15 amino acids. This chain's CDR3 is CASSLSGQGGDTQYF. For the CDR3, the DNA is TGTGCCAGCAGCTTATCGGGACAGGGGGGCGATACGCAGTATTTT. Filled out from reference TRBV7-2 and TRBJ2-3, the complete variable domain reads GAGVSQSPSNKVTEKGKDVELRCDPISGHTALYWYRQSLGQGLEFLIYFQGNSAPDKSGLPSDRFSAERTGGSVSTLTIQRTQQEDSAVYLCASSLSGQGGDTQYFGPGTRLTVL.

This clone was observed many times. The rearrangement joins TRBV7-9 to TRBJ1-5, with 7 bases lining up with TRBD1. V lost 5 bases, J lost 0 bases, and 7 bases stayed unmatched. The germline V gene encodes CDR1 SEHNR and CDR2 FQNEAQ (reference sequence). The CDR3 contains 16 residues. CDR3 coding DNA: TGTGCCAGCAGCCCAGAGACAGGGCCTAGCAATCAGCCCCAGCATTTT. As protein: CASSPETGPSNQPQHF.

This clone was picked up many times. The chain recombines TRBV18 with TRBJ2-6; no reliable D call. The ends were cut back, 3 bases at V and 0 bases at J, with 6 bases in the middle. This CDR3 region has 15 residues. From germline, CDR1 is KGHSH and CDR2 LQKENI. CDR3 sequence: CASSPLSSGANVLTF. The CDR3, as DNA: TGTGCCAGCTCACCGCTTTCCTCTGGGGCCAACGTCCTGACTTTC.

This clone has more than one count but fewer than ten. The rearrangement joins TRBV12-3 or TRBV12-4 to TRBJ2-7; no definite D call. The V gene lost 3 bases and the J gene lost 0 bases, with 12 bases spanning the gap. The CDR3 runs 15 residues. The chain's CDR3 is CASSFGQENSYEQYF. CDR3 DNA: TGTGCCAGCAGTTTTGGGCAGGAAAACTCCTACGAGCAGTACTTC.

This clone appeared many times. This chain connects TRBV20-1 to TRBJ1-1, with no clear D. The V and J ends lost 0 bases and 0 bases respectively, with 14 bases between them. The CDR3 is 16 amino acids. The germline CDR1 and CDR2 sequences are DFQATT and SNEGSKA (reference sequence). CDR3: CSAREIVADMNTEAFF. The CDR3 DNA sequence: TGCAGTGCTAGAGAGATAGTAGCAGACATGAACACTGAAGCTTTCTTT.